A selection of T cell receptor beta chains follows, all from one sample in a study of T cell responses to AZD1222 COVID-19 vaccine. The method was immunoSEQ multiplex PCR; TCRdb's version includes in-frame clones alone and lacks a portion of them. Seen here are 98,000 or so clones, about nine tenths observed once, and the top ten hold 2.5% to 4%. Sequenced material: peripheral blood, taken 28 days after the second dose of the MenACWY control vaccine. The receptors were sampled from an adult who received the MenACWY meningococcal vaccine as a control. Each CDR3 is given with its conserved first and last residue.

j_gene	v_gene	CDR3aa
TRBJ1-3	TRBV6-5	CASSLQGYSGNTIYF
TRBJ2-3	TRBV7-2	CASSFDSSTDTQYF
TRBJ2-1	TRBV7-9	CASSSLTSGGANEQFF
TRBJ1-2	TRBV7-6	CASSKLLGAGYGYTF
TRBJ1-4	TRBV2	CASRSVSTNEKLFF
TRBJ2-5	TRBV6-6	CASGREETQYF
TRBJ1-6	TRBV7-2	CASSSRVAGTSPLHF
TRBJ2-1	TRBV29-1	CSGTGIENEQFF
TRBJ1-4	TRBV27	CASSHREGEKLFF
TRBJ2-5	TRBV5-1	CASSLVLGWDRIPDWPQETQYF
TRBJ2-7	TRBV28	CASSFYGLAGARSPYEQYF
TRBJ2-7	TRBV7-2	CASSLALGGRGLREQYF
TRBJ1-1	TRBV27	CASRGSPNTEAFF
TRBJ2-1	TRBV7-2	CASSPFNEQFF
TRBJ1-2	TRBV19	CASSIAEGYLYGYTF
TRBJ2-6	TRBV11-2	CASSLRGAGANVLTF
TRBJ2-7	TRBV4-2	CASSQERVIGTGAYEQYF
TRBJ1-6	TRBV6-5	CASRPRGVGSPLHF
TRBJ2-5	TRBV5-1	CASSSRGYEGETQYF
TRBJ2-2	TRBV7-2	CASSLGGAPGELFF
TRBJ2-3	TRBV24-1	CATSGQGSLTDTQYF
TRBJ1-5	TRBV7-2	CASSLGVVGQPQHF
TRBJ2-3	TRBV24-1	CATRASGRAMDTQYF
TRBJ2-7	TRBV19	CASRTDRGWGEQYF
TRBJ1-2	TRBV27	CASSPGTGTVSYTF
TRBJ2-7	TRBV5-1	CASSIQGFAYEQYF
TRBJ1-1	TRBV12-3/TRBV12-4	CASTTGSGSEAFF
TRBJ1-3	TRBV30	CAWKGQGYPGNTIYF
TRBJ2-7	TRBV9	CASSVGTASVYEQYF
TRBJ1-3	TRBV29-1	CSVISSGNTIYF